These 21 T cell receptor beta chains share one sample of origin, sequenced in a study of vaccination effects on CD4 cells after COVID-19. Sequencing in the ViraFEST assay came after antigen-specific CD4+ T cells had been expanded with viral peptide pools, which were used to stimulate PBMC. Following 10 days of culture, CD4+ T cells were isolated. Participants were given two doses of BNT162b2 or mRNA-1273 vaccine. Libraries were prepared by immunoSEQ multiplex PCR; TCRdb keeps only in-frame clonotypes and omits some of them. This sample has tens of thousands of clones, with roughly 74% found just once. Their recognized antigens are unknown. The specimen comprised CD4+ T cells from PBMCs cultured with HCoV-229E spike peptides, sampled after COVID-19 vaccination. The receptors were sampled from a human donor who received a COVID-19 vaccine.

The chain has TRBV18 and TRBJ1-5, with D unclear. Deletions cut 3 bases from V and 4 bases from J, with 13 bases between. From germline, CDR1 is KGHSH and CDR2 LQKENI. This CDR3 has 15 amino acids. The CDR3: CASSPASVSNQPQHF. CDR3 nucleotide sequence: TGTGCCAGCTCACCGGCGTCTGTCAGTAATCAGCCCCAGCATTTT.

This clone occurred a few times. This sequence joins TRBV6-5 and TRBJ2-2; no reliable D call. Deletions cut 0 bases from V and 3 bases from J, with 2 bases between. Germline V gene lookup returns CDR1 MNHEY and CDR2 SVGAGI. The CDR3 length is 13 residues. The CDR3 here is CASSYSYTGELFF. The CDR3 DNA sequence: TGTGCCAGCAGTTACTCGTACACCGGGGAGCTGTTTTTT.

As for this clone: Other DNA sequences of this sample code for an identical CDR3. This rearrangement joins TRBV29-1 to TRBJ1-2; D is uncertain. V was shortened by 3 bases and J by 3 bases, with 8 bases between the two germline ends. There are 12 residues in the CDR3. Per the germline V gene, CDR1 is SQVTM and CDR2 is ANQGSEA. CDR3 in DNA: TGCAGCGTTGAGTCAGGAGACTATGGCTACACCTTC. Its protein product is CSVESGDYGYTF.

The chain is built from TRBV7-9 and TRBJ1-4; D remains unclear. CDR1 is SEHNR and CDR2 is FQNEAQ in the germline V gene (reference sequence). Trimming cost V 5 bases and J 3 bases, with 7 bases left between them. The CDR3 loop spans 13 amino acids. For the CDR3, the DNA is TGTGCCAGCAGCCCACCAGCTAATGAAAAACTGTTTTTT. Its translation: CASSPPANEKLFF.

The chain links TRBV7-9 to TRBJ2-6; the D gene is possibly TRBD2 (5 bases). Germline CDR1 reads SEHNR; CDR2 reads FQNEAQ (reference sequence). The CDR3 contains 16 residues. V lost 3 bases, J lost 0 bases, and 9 bases lay in between. The CDR3 coding sequence is TGTGCCAGCAGCTTGGGTGGACTCTCTGGGGCCAACGTCCTGACTTTC. It is translated as CASSLGGLSGANVLTF.

This clone was recorded a few times. The chain recombines TRBV10-3 with TRBJ1-4; D remains ambiguous. The germline V gene encodes CDR1 ENHRY and CDR2 SYGVKD. The length of the CDR3 is 15 residues. Deletions cut 0 bases from V and 3 bases from J, with 8 bases between. The CDR3 nucleotides read TGTGCCATCAGTGAGTCGAGGGATGCTAATGAAAAACTGTTTTTT. Encoded protein: CAISESRDANEKLFF.

The J gene is TRBJ2-2, the V gene TRBV6-6, with D perhaps TRBD2 (5 bases). Trimming removed 6 bases from V and 0 bases from J, with 14 bases in between. CDR1 is MNHNY, CDR2 SVGAGI, per germline (reference sequence). The CDR3 contains 16 residues. The CDR3 DNA sequence: TGTGCCAGCAGCCCCGGACTGAACTCGAACACCGGGGAGCTGTTTTTT. Translation: CASSPGLNSNTGELFF.

This chain uses TRBV20-1 with TRBJ1-2; unclear D gene. The ends were cut back, 6 bases at V and 7 bases at J, with 9 bases in the middle. The CDR3 is 10 amino acids. Per the germline V gene, CDR1 is DFQATT and CDR2 is SNEGSKA (reference sequence). CDR3 residues: CSATLGGYTF. In nucleotides, the CDR3 is TGCAGTGCCACACTGGGTGGCTACACCTTC.

This clone has a single count. The chain combines TRBV2 with TRBJ2-3, with D maybe TRBD2 (6 bases). Germline V lookup: CDR1 SNHLY, CDR2 FYNNEI. The CDR3 has 14 residues. Trimming took off 6 bases at V and 2 bases at J, with 12 bases between the two ends. The CDR3 sequence is CASSAGLSTDTQYF. In DNA form, the CDR3 reads TGTGCCAGCAGCGCGGGACTCTCCACAGATACGCAGTATTTT.

The chain employs TRBV27 and TRBJ2-1, with D possibly called TRBD1 or TRBD2 (5 bases each). Germline V gives CDR1 MNHEY, CDR2 SMNVEV (reference sequence). V dropped 6 bases and J dropped 2 bases, with 14 bases sitting between them. The CDR3 has 15 residues. The CDR3 sequence: CASRVGRDPYNEQFF. The CDR3 DNA is TGTGCCAGCAGGGTCGGCAGGGACCCCTACAATGAGCAGTTCTTC.

The V and J genes are TRBV2 and TRBJ2-3; D remains ambiguous. CDR3 length: 14 amino acids. CDR1 is SNHLY, CDR2 FYNNEI, per germline. V gave up 7 bases and J gave up 0 bases, with 11 bases separating them. CDR3 residues: CASKSAASTDTQYF. As DNA, the CDR3 is TGTGCCAGCAAGTCCGCAGCTAGCACAGATACGCAGTATTTT.

The rearrangement uses TRBV5-1 and TRBJ1-1, with TRBD1 matching 9 bases. With V trimmed by 1 base and J by 3 bases, 10 bases remained unmatched. The CDR3 contains 17 residues. Germline CDR1 and CDR2: SGHRS and YFSETQ. Written as DNA, the CDR3 is TGCGCCAGCAGCTTGCAAGCCCAGGGACAGGGAGACACTGAAGCTTTCTTT. It is translated as CASSLQAQGQGDTEAFF.

This sequence joins TRBV24-1 and TRBJ1-2, with D unresolved. V lost 0 bases to trimming and J lost 8 bases, with 6 bases between them. Germline values: CDR1 KGHDR, CDR2 SFDVKD. This CDR3 contains 12 residues. This CDR3 reads CATSDLREGYTF. CDR3 nucleotides: TGTGCCACCAGTGATTTGAGGGAAGGCTACACCTTC.

The chain couples TRBV19 to TRBJ2-3, with D perhaps TRBD2 (6 bases). CDR3 size: 16 residues. Germline V gives CDR1 LNHDA, CDR2 SQIVND (reference sequence). V was clipped by 4 bases and J by 0 bases, with 14 bases between them. CDR3 in DNA: TGTGCCAGTAGTAAGATGGAGCGGGCAAGCACAGATACGCAGTATTTT. Its translation is CASSKMERASTDTQYF.

This clone turned up a few times. The J gene is TRBJ1-2, the V gene TRBV5-1; 7 bases agree with TRBD1. Germline lookup yields CDR1 SGHRS and CDR2 YFSETQ. The ends lost 0 bases at V and 6 bases at J; junction bases unmatched: 11. This CDR3 comprises 16 residues. CDR3 in DNA: TGCGCCAGCAGCTTGGACCTACAGGGGATAGACGATGGCTACACCTTC. It encodes CASSLDLQGIDDGYTF.

This chain uses TRBV21-1 with TRBJ2-7; TRBD1 is the table's D call and was not checked against the DNA. TRBV21-1 represents a pseudogene. This CDR3 spans 14 amino acids. CDR3 sequence: CASSGGTGAREQYV. The CDR3 coding sequence is TGTGCCAGCAGCGGAGGGACAGGGGCTCGCGAGCAGTACGTC.

The count of this clone is one. The chain has TRBV6-2 or TRBV6-3 and TRBJ2-2; 11 bases are a match to TRBD2. The CDR3 loop spans 17 amino acids. Germline V gives CDR1 MNHEY, CDR2 SVGEGT. The trim removed 6 bases at V and 4 bases at J, leaving 10 bases unmatched. The CDR3 DNA reads as TGTGCCAGCAGCGCCAGACTAGCGGGGAAAATCACCGGGGAGCTGTTTTTT. It translates to CASSARLAGKITGELFF.

V usage is TRBV19 and J usage is TRBJ2-3, with 10 bases lining up with TRBD1. The V and J ends lost 6 bases and 6 bases, in that order; junction bases with no gene match: 9. Germline lookup yields CDR1 LNHDA and CDR2 SQIVND (reference sequence). This CDR3 is built from 15 residues. The chain's CDR3 is CASRHGTGVSDTQYF. CDR3 in DNA: TGTGCCAGTAGGCACGGGACAGGGGTTTCGGATACGCAGTATTTT.

The CDR3 loop reads CASSFGTGGPYEQYV. The DNA for the CDR3 is TGTGCCAGCAGCTTTGGGACAGGGGGCCCCTACGAGCAGTACGTC. The V and J genes are TRBV7-3 and TRBJ2-7; 12 nucleotides align to TRBD1. The germline V gene has CDR1 SGHTA and CDR2 FQGTGA. The CDR3 length is 15 residues. J was trimmed by 2 bases and V by 3 bases; bases with no gene match: 2.

This clone was detected a few times. The chain recombines TRBV5-1 with TRBJ2-3; 13 bases agree with TRBD2. This CDR3 is built from 16 residues. J gave up 5 bases and V 4 bases, and 7 bases lay outside the gene matches. CDR1 SGHRS and CDR2 YFSETQ come from the germline V gene. The CDR3 loop reads CASSLQTSGGLDTQYF. The CDR3 DNA reads as TGCGCCAGCAGCCTACAGACTAGCGGGGGGTTAGATACGCAGTATTTT.

This clone was detected only a few times. The genes are TRBV19 and TRBJ1-5; D gene ambiguous. CDR1 and CDR2 from the germline V gene are LNHDA and SQIVND (reference sequence). The CDR3 is made up of 14 amino acids. V was trimmed by 3 bases and J by 3 bases, leaving 9 bases between them. The CDR3 region is CASSMRQINQPQHF. The CDR3 DNA follows: TGTGCCAGTAGTATGAGGCAGATCAATCAGCCCCAGCATTTT.